Sequencing of this TCR beta chain was carried out in a study of T-cell memory formation after mild COVID-19. Broader study findings: Clones that got smaller from day 15 to 85 had even CD4/CD8, while clones growing later tipped toward CD4+.

The authors produced TCR alpha and TCR beta cDNA libraries with sample barcodes and UMIs by 5'RACE using constant-segment primers. TCRdb called the 5' RACE reads again in MiXCR, with one record for every CDR3 protein. The table records roughly 300,000 distinct CDR3 sequences, approximately 8% of them present only once. Germline lookup yields CDR1 MNHEY and CDR2 SVGAGI. This CDR3 is 13 amino acids long. J lost 5 bases, V lost 6 bases, and 7 bases had no gene match. In its sample, this clonotype was seen many times. The antigen remains unidentified. Sequences were obtained from PBMCs or a T cell subset sorted from them (not recorded which). This receptor was taken from a man younger than 30 who had mild COVID-19 (a few samples of this study predate the infection). Cell type and time point are not known. The gene calls are TRBV6-5 and TRBJ2-7, with 7 bases aligning to TRBD1. CDR3 nucleotides: TGTGCCAGCAGCCACGGGACAGTGGACGAGCAGTACTTC. Its protein product is CASSHGTVDEQYF.